A single sample gave rise to the 4 T cell receptor beta chains below, sequenced in a study of lymphopenia after photon versus proton radiotherapy. Data came from immunoSEQ multiplex PCR; TCRdb stores just in-frame clones and leaves some out. The table has under 35,000 clones, 75% to 90% seen once. Sequencing used peripheral blood, obtained from a patient treated with proton-based radiotherapy. The receptors come from a woman in her 70s with pancreatic cancer.

This clone was counted once. The CDR3 DNA reads TGTGCCAGCAGGCGGACAGGGAGCAGTGGCTACACCTTC. Protein: CASRRTGSSGYTF. This rearrangement joins TRBV5-8 to TRBJ1-2; 8 nucleotides agree with TRBD1. The CDR3 sequence is 13 residues long. Germline lookup yields CDR1 SGHTS and CDR2 YDEGEE. The V and J ends lost 5 bases and 7 bases, in that order; junction bases with no gene match: 7.

This clone was recorded once. The chain carries TRBV30 and TRBJ1-1; TRBD1 might be the D (5 bases). V was clipped by 2 bases and J by 9 bases, with 10 bases between them. Germline-derived CDR1 and CDR2 are GTSNPN and SVGIG (reference sequence). The CDR3 covers 11 residues. The CDR3: CAWSFGGKAFF. The CDR3, as DNA: TGTGCCTGGAGTTTCGGGGGGAAAGCTTTCTTT.

The genes are TRBV28 and TRBJ1-1, with D unresolved. CDR1 MDHEN and CDR2 SYDVKM come from the germline V gene. The CDR3 is made up of 13 amino acids. V lost 3 bases and J lost 4, with 9 bases in between. The chain's CDR3 is CASSFRGGTEAFF. Written as DNA, the CDR3 is TGTGCCAGCAGTTTCCGGGGAGGCACTGAAGCTTTCTTT.

V and J are TRBV30 and TRBJ1-2, with no clear D. Trimming took 0 bases from V and 7 from J, leaving 18 bases between them. Germline CDR1 is GTSNPN and CDR2 is SVGIG (reference sequence). This CDR3 contains 15 residues. CDR3 DNA sequence: TGTGCCTGGAGTGTATATGCGGGCAGCGTTGGTGGCTACACCTTC. Its translation is CAWSVYAGSVGGYTF. The variable domain in full, with the rest retrieved from reference TRBV30 and TRBJ1-2, is SQTIHQWPATLVQPVGSPLSLECTVEGTSNPNLYWYRQAAGRGLQLLFYSVGIGQISSEVPQNLSASRPQDRQFILSSKKLLLSDSGFYLCAWSVYAGSVGGYTFGSGTRLTVV.